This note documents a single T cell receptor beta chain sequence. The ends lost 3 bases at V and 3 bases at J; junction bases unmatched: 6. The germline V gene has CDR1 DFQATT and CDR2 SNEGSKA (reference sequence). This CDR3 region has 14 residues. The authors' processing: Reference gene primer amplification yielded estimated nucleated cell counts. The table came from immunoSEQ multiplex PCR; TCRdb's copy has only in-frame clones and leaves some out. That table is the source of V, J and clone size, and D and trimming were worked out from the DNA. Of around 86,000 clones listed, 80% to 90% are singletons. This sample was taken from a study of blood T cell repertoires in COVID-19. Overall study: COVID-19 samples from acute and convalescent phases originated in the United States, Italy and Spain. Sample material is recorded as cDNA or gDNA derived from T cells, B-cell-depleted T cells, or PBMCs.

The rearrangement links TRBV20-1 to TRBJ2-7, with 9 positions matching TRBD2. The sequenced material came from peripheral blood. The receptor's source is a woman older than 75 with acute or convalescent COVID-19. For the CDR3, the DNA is TGCAGTGCTAGTACCCTAGCGGGATACTACGAGCAGTACTTC. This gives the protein CSASTLAGYYEQYF.